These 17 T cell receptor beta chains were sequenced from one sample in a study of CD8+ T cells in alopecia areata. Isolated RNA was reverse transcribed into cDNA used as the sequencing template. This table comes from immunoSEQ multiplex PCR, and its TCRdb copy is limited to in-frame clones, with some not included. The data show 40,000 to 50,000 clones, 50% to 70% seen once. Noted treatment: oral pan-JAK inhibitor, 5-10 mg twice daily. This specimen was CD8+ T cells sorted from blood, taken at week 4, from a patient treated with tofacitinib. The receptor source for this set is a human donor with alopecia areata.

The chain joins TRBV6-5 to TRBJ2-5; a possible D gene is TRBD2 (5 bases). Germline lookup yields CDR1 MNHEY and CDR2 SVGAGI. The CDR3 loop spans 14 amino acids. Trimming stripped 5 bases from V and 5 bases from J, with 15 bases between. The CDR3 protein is CASSPRTEAETQYF. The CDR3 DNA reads TGTGCCAGCAGTCCTCGGACTGAGGCGGAGACCCAGTACTTC.

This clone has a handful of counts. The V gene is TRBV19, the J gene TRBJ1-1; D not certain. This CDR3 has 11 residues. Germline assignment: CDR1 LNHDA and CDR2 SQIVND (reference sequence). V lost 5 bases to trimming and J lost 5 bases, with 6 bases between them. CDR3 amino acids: CASSLGTEAFF. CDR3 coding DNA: TGTGCCAGTAGTTTGGGGACTGAAGCTTTCTTT.

The CDR3 DNA follows: TGTGCCAGCAGTCCGACTAGCGGGGGGGCGGACACCGGGGAGCTGTTTTTT. Amino acid sequence: CASSPTSGGADTGELFF. The V gene is TRBV27, the J gene TRBJ2-2, with 14 bases fitting TRBD2. CDR3 size: 17 residues. The trim removed 5 bases at V and 3 bases at J, leaving 5 bases unmatched. CDR1 and CDR2 from the germline V gene are MNHEY and SMNVEV (reference sequence).

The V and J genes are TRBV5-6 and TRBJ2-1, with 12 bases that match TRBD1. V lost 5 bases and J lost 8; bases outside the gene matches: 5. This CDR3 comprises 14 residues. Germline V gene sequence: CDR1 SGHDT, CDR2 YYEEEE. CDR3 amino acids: CASRAGTGGHEQFF. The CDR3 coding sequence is TGTGCCAGCAGGGCTGGGACAGGGGGCCATGAGCAGTTCTTC.

The CDR3 DNA is TGCGCCAGCAGTGAGTCCTCAGGGGGGGAATTCTTC. This sequence encodes CASSESSGGEFF. The chain couples TRBV10-1 to TRBJ2-1; D could derive from TRBD1 or TRBD2 (7 bases each). This CDR3 has 12 residues. The germline gives CDR1 WNHNN, CDR2 SYGVQD (reference sequence). V was cut by 0 bases and J by 16 bases, with 13 bases left in between.

Written as DNA, the CDR3 is TGTGCCAGCAGCTTAGTATGGGGTGACGAAAAACTGTTTTTT. Its translation: CASSLVWGDEKLFF. V usage is TRBV7-6 and J usage is TRBJ1-4; D unresolved. The germline V gene has CDR1 SGHVS and CDR2 FNYEAQ. Trimming took off 1 base at V and 8 bases at J, with 11 bases between the two ends. This CDR3 region has 14 residues.

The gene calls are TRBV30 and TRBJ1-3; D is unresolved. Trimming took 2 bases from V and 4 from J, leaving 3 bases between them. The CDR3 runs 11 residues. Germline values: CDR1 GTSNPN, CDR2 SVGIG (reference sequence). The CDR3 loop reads CAWSLGNTIYF. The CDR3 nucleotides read TGTGCCTGGAGTTTAGGAAACACCATATATTTT.

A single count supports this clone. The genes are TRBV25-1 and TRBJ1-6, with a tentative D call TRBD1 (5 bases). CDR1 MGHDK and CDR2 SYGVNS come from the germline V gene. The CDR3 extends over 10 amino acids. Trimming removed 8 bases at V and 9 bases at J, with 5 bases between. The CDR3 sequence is CASGGSPLHF. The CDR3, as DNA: TGTGCCAGCGGGGGTTCACCCCTCCACTTT.

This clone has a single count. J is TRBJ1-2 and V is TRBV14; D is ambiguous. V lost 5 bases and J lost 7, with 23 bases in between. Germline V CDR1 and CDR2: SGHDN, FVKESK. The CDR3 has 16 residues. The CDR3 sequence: CASSKANPPEWAGYTF. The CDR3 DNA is TGTGCCAGCAGCAAAGCCAACCCCCCGGAATGGGCTGGCTACACCTTC.

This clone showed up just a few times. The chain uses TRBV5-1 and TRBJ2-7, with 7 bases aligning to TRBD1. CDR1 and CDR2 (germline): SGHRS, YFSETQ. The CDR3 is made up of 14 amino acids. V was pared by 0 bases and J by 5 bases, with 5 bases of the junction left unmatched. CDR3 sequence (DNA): TGCGCCAGCAGCTTGGCACAGGGGATCCACGAGCAGTACTTC. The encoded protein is CASSLAQGIHEQYF.

CDR3 coding DNA: TGCGCCAGCAGCCAATACAGGGGGGGAGACACTGAAGCTTTCTTT. Translating gives CASSQYRGGDTEAFF. The rearrangement links TRBV4-3 to TRBJ1-1; 8 nucleotides match TRBD1. Trimming at V came to 2 bases and at J to 3 bases, leaving 5 bases not matched to a gene. From germline, CDR1 is LGHNA and CDR2 YSLEER. CDR3 length equals 15 residues.

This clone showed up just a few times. The CDR3, as DNA: TGTGCCAGCAGGGGGGTAGCCAAAAACATTCAGTACTTC. The encoded protein is CASRGVAKNIQYF. The chain carries TRBV7-2 and TRBJ2-4; D is tentatively TRBD1 or TRBD2 (5 bases each). The V and J ends lost 6 bases and 0 bases respectively, with 6 bases between them. Germline-derived CDR1 and CDR2 are SGHTA and FQGNSA. The CDR3 loop spans 13 amino acids. The complete variable domain, with remaining parts taken from reference TRBV7-2 and TRBJ2-4, reads GAGVSQSPSNKVTEKGKDVELRCDPISGHTALYWYRQSLGQGLEFLIYFQGNSAPDKSGLPSDRFSAERTGGSVSTLTIQRTQQEDSAVYLCASRGVAKNIQYFGAGTRLSVL.

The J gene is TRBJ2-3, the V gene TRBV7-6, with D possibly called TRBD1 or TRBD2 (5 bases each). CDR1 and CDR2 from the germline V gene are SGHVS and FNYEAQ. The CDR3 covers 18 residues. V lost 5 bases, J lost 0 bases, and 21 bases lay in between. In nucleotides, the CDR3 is TGTGCCAGCAGCCGTTCCATGGGACGGAGCTTTAGCACAGATACGCAGTATTTT. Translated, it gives CASSRSMGRSFSTDTQYF.

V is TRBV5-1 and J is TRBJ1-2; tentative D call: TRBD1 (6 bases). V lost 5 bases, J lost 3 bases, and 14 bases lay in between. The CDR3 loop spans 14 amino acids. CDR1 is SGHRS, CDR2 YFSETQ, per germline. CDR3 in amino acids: CASRGAGTDYGYTF. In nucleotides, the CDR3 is TGCGCCAGCAGGGGGGCCGGGACCGACTATGGCTACACCTTC. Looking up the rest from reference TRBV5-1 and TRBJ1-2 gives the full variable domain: KAGVTQTPRYLIKTRGQQVTLSCSPISGHRSVSWYQQTPGQGLQFLFEYFSETQRNKGNFPGRFSGRQFSNSRSEMNVSTLELGDSALYLCASRGAGTDYGYTFGSGTRLTVV.

The CDR3 sequence is CSVEGELASDNEQFF. CDR3 DNA sequence: TGCAGCGTTGAAGGGGAGCTAGCTAGCGACAATGAGCAGTTCTTC. This chain uses TRBV29-1 with TRBJ2-1; a possible D gene is TRBD2 (6 bases). Germline-derived CDR1 and CDR2 are SQVTM and ANQGSEA. The CDR3 spans 15 residues. Trimming left V 1 base short and J 5 bases short, with 15 bases between.

The CDR3 here is CASSVDGSATEAFF. In DNA form, the CDR3 reads TGTGCCAGCAGCGTAGATGGTTCGGCCACTGAAGCTTTCTTT. The rearrangement links TRBV9 to TRBJ1-1; no definite D call. Germline CDR1 reads SGDLS; CDR2 reads YYNGEE. The CDR3 has 14 residues. The V end lost 0 bases, the J end lost 4 bases, and 10 bases lay between the germline ends.

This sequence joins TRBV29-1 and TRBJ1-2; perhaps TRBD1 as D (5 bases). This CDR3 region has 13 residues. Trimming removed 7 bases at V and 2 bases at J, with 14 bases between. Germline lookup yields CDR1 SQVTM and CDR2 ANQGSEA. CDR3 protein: CSAKYGANYGYTF. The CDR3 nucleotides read TGCAGCGCCAAATACGGGGCCAACTATGGCTACACCTTC.